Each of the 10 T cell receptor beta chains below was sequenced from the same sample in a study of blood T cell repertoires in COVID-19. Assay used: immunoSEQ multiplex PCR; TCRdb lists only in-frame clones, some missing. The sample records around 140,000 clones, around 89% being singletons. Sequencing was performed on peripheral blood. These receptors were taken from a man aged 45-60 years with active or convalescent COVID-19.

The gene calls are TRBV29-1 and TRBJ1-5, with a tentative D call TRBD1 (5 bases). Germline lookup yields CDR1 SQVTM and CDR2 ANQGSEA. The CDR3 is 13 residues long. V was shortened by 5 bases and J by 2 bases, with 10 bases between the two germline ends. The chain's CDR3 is CSVNGGGNQPQHF. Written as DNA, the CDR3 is TGCAGCGTTAATGGGGGGGGCAATCAGCCCCAGCATTTT.

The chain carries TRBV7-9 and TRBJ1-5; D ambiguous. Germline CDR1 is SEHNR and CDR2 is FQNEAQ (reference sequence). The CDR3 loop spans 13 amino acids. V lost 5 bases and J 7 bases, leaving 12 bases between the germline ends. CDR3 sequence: CASSPTAGQPQHF. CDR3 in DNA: TGTGCCAGCAGCCCCACGGCGGGACAGCCCCAGCATTTT.

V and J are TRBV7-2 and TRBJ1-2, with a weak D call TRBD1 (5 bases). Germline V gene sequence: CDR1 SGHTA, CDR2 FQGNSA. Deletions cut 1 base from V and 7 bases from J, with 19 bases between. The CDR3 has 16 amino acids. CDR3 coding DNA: TGTGCCAGCAGCTTAGTTTTGTCGGGGGAATCGGGTGGCTACACCTTC. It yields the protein CASSLVLSGESGGYTF.

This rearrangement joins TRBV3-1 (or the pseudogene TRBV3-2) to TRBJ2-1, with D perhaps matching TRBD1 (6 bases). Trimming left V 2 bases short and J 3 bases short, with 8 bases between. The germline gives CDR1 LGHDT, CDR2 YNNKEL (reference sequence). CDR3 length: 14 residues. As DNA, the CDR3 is TGTGCCAGCAGCCAAACAGGGATCTACAATGAGCAGTTCTTC. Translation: CASSQTGIYNEQFF.

The CDR3 loop is CASSLFPKETQYF. The CDR3 coding sequence is TGTGCCAGCAGTTTATTTCCCAAAGAGACCCAGTACTTC. V gene TRBV27 combines with J gene TRBJ2-5; no clear D. The length of the CDR3 is 13 residues. Germline V gene data show CDR1 as MNHEY and CDR2 as SMNVEV (reference sequence). Trimming removed 1 base from V and 3 bases from J, with 6 bases in between.

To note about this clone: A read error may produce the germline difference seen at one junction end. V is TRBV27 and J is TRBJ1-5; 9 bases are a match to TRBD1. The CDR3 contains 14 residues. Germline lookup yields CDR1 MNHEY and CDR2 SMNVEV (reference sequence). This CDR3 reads CASSWDRANQPQHF. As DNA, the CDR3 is TGTGCCAGCAGTTGGGACAGGGCAAATCAACCCCAGCATTTT.

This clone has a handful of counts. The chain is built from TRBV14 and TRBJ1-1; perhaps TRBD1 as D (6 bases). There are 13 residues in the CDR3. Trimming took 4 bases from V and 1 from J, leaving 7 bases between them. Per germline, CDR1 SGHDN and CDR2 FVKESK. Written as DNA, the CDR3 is TGTGCCAGCAGCCTGGACAGGAACACTGAAGCTTTCTTT. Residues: CASSLDRNTEAFF. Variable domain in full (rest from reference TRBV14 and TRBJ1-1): EAGVTQFPSHSVIEKGQTVTLRCDPISGHDNLYWYRRVMGKEIKFLLHFVKESKQDESGMPNNRFLAERTGGTYSTLKVQPAELEDSGVYFCASSLDRNTEAFFGQGTRLTVV.

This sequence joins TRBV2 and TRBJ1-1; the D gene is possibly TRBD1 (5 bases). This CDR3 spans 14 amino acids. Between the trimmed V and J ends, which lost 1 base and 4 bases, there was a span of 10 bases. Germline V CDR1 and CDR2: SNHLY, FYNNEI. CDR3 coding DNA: TGTGCCAGCAGTGAAGAACGGGGGGTCACTGAAGCTTTCTTT. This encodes CASSEERGVTEAFF.

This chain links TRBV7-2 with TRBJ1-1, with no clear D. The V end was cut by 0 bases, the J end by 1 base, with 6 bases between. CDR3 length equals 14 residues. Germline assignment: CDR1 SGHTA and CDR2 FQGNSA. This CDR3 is CASSLAGENTEAFF. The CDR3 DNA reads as TGTGCCAGCAGCTTAGCCGGGGAGAACACTGAAGCTTTCTTT.

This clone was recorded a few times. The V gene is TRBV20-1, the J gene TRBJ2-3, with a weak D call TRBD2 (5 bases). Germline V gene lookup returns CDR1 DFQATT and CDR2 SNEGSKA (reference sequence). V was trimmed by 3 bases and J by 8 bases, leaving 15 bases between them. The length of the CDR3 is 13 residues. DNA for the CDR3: TGCAGTGCTAGTTATCGGGGTACCGTTACGCAGTATTTT. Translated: CSASYRGTVTQYF.